The clone carrying this TCR beta chain was counted between two and nine times. Its target is not known. This sample is part of a study of T-cell memory formation after mild COVID-19. Background on the study: The study found TCR clusters largely donor specific. Overall study findings and caveats: From day 15 to 85, contracting clones were balanced between CD4 and CD8, whereas later expanders leaned toward CD4+. Those CD4+ clones that contracted were mainly in CM and EM (CD8+ ones in EMRA). In pre-infection memory, a portion of responding clones appeared, which suggested that cross-reactive memory joined.

TCRdb analysed the 5' RACE reads with MiXCR anew, one entry per CDR3 protein. The sample includes 250,000 to 300,000 distinct CDR3 sequences, around 16% of them seen just once. The CDR3 contains 13 residues. V gene TRBV21-1 combines with J gene TRBJ2-7; the table calls TRBD2, which could not be checked here. TRBV21-1 is a recognized pseudogene. Sequenced input: PBMCs or a T cell subset sorted from them (not recorded which). This sequence was found in a man between 18 and 35 years old who had mild COVID-19 (a few samples of this study predate the infection). Cell type and time point are not known. This CDR3 is CASSKGGSDEQYV. The CDR3 coding sequence is TGTGCCAGCAGCAAAGGGGGTAGCGACGAGCAGTACGTC.